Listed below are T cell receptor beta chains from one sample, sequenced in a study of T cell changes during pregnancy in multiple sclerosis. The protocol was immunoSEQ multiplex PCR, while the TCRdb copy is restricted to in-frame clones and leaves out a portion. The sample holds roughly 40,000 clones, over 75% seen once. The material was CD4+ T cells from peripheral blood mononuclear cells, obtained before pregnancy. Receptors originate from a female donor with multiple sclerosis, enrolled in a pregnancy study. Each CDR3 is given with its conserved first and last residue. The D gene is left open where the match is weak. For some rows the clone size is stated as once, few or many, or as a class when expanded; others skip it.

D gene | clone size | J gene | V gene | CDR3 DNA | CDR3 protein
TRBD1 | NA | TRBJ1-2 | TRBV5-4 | TGTGCCAGCGGGGGACAGGGGGGGGATGGCTACACCTTC | CASGGQGGDGYTF
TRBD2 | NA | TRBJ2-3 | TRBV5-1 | TGCGCCAGCAGCTTGGCCGGGACTAGCGGGGGTCACGATACGCAGTATTTT | CASSLAGTSGGHDTQYF
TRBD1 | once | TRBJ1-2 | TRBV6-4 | TGTGCCAGCAGCGGAGGGGGACAGGGGAACTATGGCTACACCTTC | CASSGGGQGNYGYTF
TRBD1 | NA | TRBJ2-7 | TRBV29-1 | TGCAGCGCAAAAAGACAGGGGGGCTCCTACGAGCAGTACTTC | CSAKRQGGSYEQYF
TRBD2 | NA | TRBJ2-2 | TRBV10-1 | TGCGCCAGCAGCTATGGACTAGCGGGACGTGGCACCGGGGAGCTGTTTTTT | CASSYGLAGRGTGELFF
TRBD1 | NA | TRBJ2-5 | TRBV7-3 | TGTGCCAGCAGCTTAGAGGGGGCGAGGGAGACCCAGTACTTC | CASSLEGARETQYF
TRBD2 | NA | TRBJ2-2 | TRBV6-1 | TGTGCCAGCAGTGAAGGACTAGCGGGAGGGAACACCGGGGAGCTGTTTTTT | CASSEGLAGGNTGELFF
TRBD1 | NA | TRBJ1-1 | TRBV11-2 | TGTGCCAGCAGCTTAGCGGGGACAGAGAACACTGAAGCTTTCTTT | CASSLAGTENTEAFF
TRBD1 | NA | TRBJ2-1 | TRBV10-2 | TGCGCCAGCAGGAGAGAGGGGGCGAATGAGCAGTTCTTC | CASRREGANEQFF
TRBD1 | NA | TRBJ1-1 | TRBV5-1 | TGCGCCAGCAGCTTACAGGGGGGTTCGGCTGAAGCTTTCTTT | CASSLQGGSAEAFF
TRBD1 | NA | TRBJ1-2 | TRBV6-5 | TGTGCCAGCACGCAGGGGGACGGCTACACCTTC | CASTQGDGYTF
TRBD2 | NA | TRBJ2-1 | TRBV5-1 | TGCGCCAGCAGCTCTAGCGGGAGAGGCCTCAATGAGCAGTTCTTC | CASSSSGRGLNEQFF
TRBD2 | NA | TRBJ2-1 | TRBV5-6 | TGTGCCGGCACCACAGGACTAGCGGGAGCCCCCACCTTTAGTGAGCAGTTCTTC | CAGTTGLAGAPTFSEQFF
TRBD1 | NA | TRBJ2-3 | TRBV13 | TGTGCCAGCAGCGTCTGGTTTAGGACAGGGAGCCGTTCACGCACAGATACGCAGTATTTT | CASSVWFRTGSRSRTDTQYF
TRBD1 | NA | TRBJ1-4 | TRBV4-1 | TGCGCCAGCAGCCAACCGGGACAGTCAAATGAAAAACTGTTTTTT | CASSQPGQSNEKLFF
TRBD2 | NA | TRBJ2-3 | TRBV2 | TGTGCCAGCAGTGCTCCTGCTAGCGGGGGCACAGATACGCAGTATTTT | CASSAPASGGTDTQYF
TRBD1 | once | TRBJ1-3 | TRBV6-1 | TGTGCCAGCAGTGGACGGACAGGAGGAGGAAACACCATATATTTT | CASSGRTGGGNTIYF
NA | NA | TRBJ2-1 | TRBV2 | TGTGCCAGCAGTGTGCACTTCAACAATGAGCAGTTCTTC | CASSVHFNNEQFF
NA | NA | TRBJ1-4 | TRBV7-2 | TGTGCCAGCAGCCAGTCGGGGAGCCACTATGAAAAACTGTTTTTT | CASSQSGSHYEKLFF
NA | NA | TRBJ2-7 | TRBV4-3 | TGCGCCAGCAGCCAGACGACAGCCTACGAGCAGTACTTC | CASSQTTAYEQYF
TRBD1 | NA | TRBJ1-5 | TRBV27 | TGTGCCAGCAGTTTAGGCAGGGGGGATCAGCCCCAGCATTTT | CASSLGRGDQPQHF
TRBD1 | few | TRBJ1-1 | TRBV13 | TGTGCCAGCAGATGGTATGAGACAGGGGCTGAAGCTTTCTTT | CASRWYETGAEAFF
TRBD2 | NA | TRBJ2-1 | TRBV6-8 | TGTGCCGGCCCCGAAGAAGGGACTAAAGCCTACAATGAGCAGTTCTTC | CAGPEEGTKAYNEQFF